These 29 T cell receptor beta chains share one sample of origin, sequenced in a study of cytomegalovirus exposure and HLA in healthy donors (dated by TCRdb to about 2017). The library was built by means of the immunoSEQ multiplex PCR assay. For the multiplex PCR, a mixture combining 60 forward primers for TCR Vbeta segments and 13 reverse primers for TCR Jbeta segments was used. Drawn from immuneACCESS, this table holds only the in-frame rearrangements with V and J called that TCRdb kept. Clones are partly lost; checked studies trace under half to an unresolved V gene and leave the rest unexplained. The sample data list tens of thousands of clones, and about 79% of these were observed just once. About 8% of the sample is taken by the ten largest. Sequencing input: PBMCs. These receptors originate from a man aged 60-69 years in good health and CMV-seropositive.

V and J are TRBV7-9 and TRBJ2-7; D perhaps matches TRBD2 (6 bases). The CDR3 totals 14 residues. Germline CDR1 is SEHNR and CDR2 is FQNEAQ (reference sequence). V was trimmed by 3 bases and J by 4 bases, leaving 13 bases between them. The CDR3 spells CASSFGGGFYEQYF. CDR3 DNA: TGTGCCAGCAGCTTCGGTGGGGGGTTTTACGAGCAGTACTTC.

The CDR3 reads CASSGQDNEKLFF. The CDR3 DNA sequence: TGCGCCAGCTCCGGACAGGATAATGAAAAACTGTTTTTT. The rearrangement joins TRBV5-1 to TRBJ1-4; TRBD1 aligns across 7 bases. Trimming cost V 7 bases and J 4 bases; bases outside gene matches: 4. The CDR3 covers 13 residues. The germline V gene encodes CDR1 SGHRS and CDR2 YFSETQ.

CDR3 sequence (DNA): TGTGCCAGCAGTTCTGGGACAGGGGAGCGTCCGGGCAATCAGCCCCAGCATTTT. It specifies CASSSGTGERPGNQPQHF. The chain joins TRBV2 to TRBJ1-5; 10 nucleotides line up with TRBD1. The V gene's germline CDR1 is SNHLY and CDR2 FYNNEI. Trimming removed 5 bases from V and 2 bases from J; junction bases left unmatched: 12. The CDR3 is 18 amino acids.

There are a few counts of this clone. The chain carries TRBV11-2 and TRBJ2-2; 13 bases match TRBD2. The V segment lost 4 bases and the J segment 6 bases; nucleotides outside the gene matches: 8. The germline gives CDR1 SGHAT, CDR2 FQNNGV. CDR3 length: 17 amino acids. DNA of the CDR3: TGTGCCAGCAGCTCCTCTACTAGCGGGGGGGCCTCCGGGGAGCTGTTTTTT. This gives the protein CASSSSTSGGASGELFF.

The chain joins TRBV6-5 to TRBJ2-1, with 9 positions matching TRBD2. The germline gives CDR1 MNHEY, CDR2 SVGAGI. V trimming: 3 bases; J trimming: 2 bases; junction bases outside the gene matches: 5. The CDR3 has 16 amino acids. In DNA form, the CDR3 reads TGTGCCAGCAGTTATAGCGGGAGAGGAACCTACAATGAGCAGTTCTTC. It encodes CASSYSGRGTYNEQFF.

The chain employs TRBV11-2 and TRBJ2-7, with 10 positions matching TRBD1. Germline CDR1 SGHAT, CDR2 FQNNGV. The CDR3 consists of 17 residues. The trim removed 4 bases at V and 0 bases at J, leaving 9 bases unmatched. CDR3 DNA: TGTGCCAGCAGCTCTACCCCCGGGACAGGGGACTCCTACGAGCAGTACTTC. It yields the protein CASSSTPGTGDSYEQYF.

For this clone: Other nucleotide sequences from this sample produce the same CDR3. The chain has TRBV7-2 and TRBJ2-1; the D gene is possibly TRBD2 (7 bases). With 0 bases removed from V and 8 bases from J, the gap between germline ends came to 14 bases. The CDR3 has 15 residues. The germline V gene has CDR1 SGHTA and CDR2 FQGNSA. Written as DNA, the CDR3 is TGTGCCAGCAGCTTAGCGGGGGGGCCGAGGCATGAGCAGTTCTTC. Protein sequence: CASSLAGGPRHEQFF.

Remarks on this clone: Other DNA sequences of this sample code for an identical CDR3. J is TRBJ1-4 and V is TRBV6-5, with 10 bases that match TRBD1. The germline V gene encodes CDR1 MNHEY and CDR2 SVGAGI. The length of the CDR3 is 14 residues. V dropped 3 bases and J dropped 8; count of bases not matched to a gene: 3. CDR3 amino acids: CASSYGTGEEKLFF. The DNA for the CDR3 is TGTGCCAGCAGTTATGGGACAGGGGAAGAAAAACTGTTTTTT.

This chain connects TRBV11-2 to TRBJ2-7; D not certain. There are 13 residues in the CDR3. Trimming took 1 base from V and 0 from J, leaving 4 bases between them. From germline, CDR1 is SGHAT and CDR2 FQNNGV. The CDR3 nucleotides are TGTGCCAGCAGCTTAGCACACTCCTACGAGCAGTACTTC. This sequence encodes CASSLAHSYEQYF.

This clone was seen only once. The rearrangement joins TRBV11-3 to TRBJ1-2; 7 positions match TRBD1. With V trimmed by 5 bases and J by 6 bases, 3 bases remained unmatched. This CDR3 spans 12 amino acids. CDR1 is SGHNT and CDR2 is YENEEA in the germline V gene. CDR3 sequence (DNA): TGTGCCAGCAGCCCGGGACAGCATGGCTACACCTTC. Translated: CASSPGQHGYTF.

V gene TRBV4-1 combines with J gene TRBJ1-5; TRBD1 agrees at 9 bases. The V and J ends lost 3 bases and 9 bases, in that order; junction bases with no gene match: 6. CDR3 length: 14 residues. CDR1 is MGHRA and CDR2 is YSYEKL in the germline V gene. The CDR3 DNA follows: TGCGCCAGCAGCCAGGACAGGGGACCTGGGCCCCAGCATTTT. Translating gives CASSQDRGPGPQHF.

V is TRBV18 and J is TRBJ2-1; TRBD1 agrees at 7 bases. The junction had 3 bases not matched to a gene; V was cut back by 6 bases and J by 1 base. Germline values: CDR1 KGHSH, CDR2 LQKENI. CDR3 length equals 14 residues. CDR3 amino acids: CASSYRGSYNEQFF. CDR3 sequence (DNA): TGTGCCAGCTCCTACAGGGGTTCCTACAATGAGCAGTTCTTC.

J is TRBJ2-3 and V is TRBV2; 9 bases align to TRBD1. The CDR3 consists of 15 residues. The J segment lost 5 bases and the V segment lost 2 bases, leaving 5 bases of the junction unmatched. Per the germline V gene, CDR1 is SNHLY and CDR2 is FYNNEI. The CDR3 DNA reads TGTGCCAGCAGTGAAAACAGGGGGCGCGGAGATACGCAGTATTTT. Translation: CASSENRGRGDTQYF.

The chain recombines TRBV5-1 with TRBJ2-3; D might be TRBD2 (7 bases). Germline CDR1 reads SGHRS; CDR2 reads YFSETQ. The V end was cut by 2 bases, the J end by 5 bases, with 9 bases between. CDR3 length: 13 amino acids. CDR3: CASSLGGEDTQYF. Written as DNA, the CDR3 is TGCGCCAGCAGCTTAGGGGGGGAAGATACGCAGTATTTT.

This clone showed up just a few times. The chain recombines TRBV5-1 with TRBJ2-5, with 8 bases fitting TRBD2. Per germline, CDR1 SGHRS and CDR2 YFSETQ. The trim removed 0 bases at V and 5 bases at J, leaving 6 bases unmatched. This CDR3 is built from 15 residues. The CDR3 reads CASSLGSGGKETQYF. DNA of the CDR3: TGCGCCAGCAGCTTGGGATCGGGGGGGAAGGAGACCCAGTACTTC.

The chain is built from TRBV5-1 and TRBJ2-2; 10 nucleotides align to TRBD1. After removal of 2 bases from V and 4 bases from J, the junction contained 5 bases not matched to a gene. The CDR3 consists of 16 residues. CDR1 is SGHRS, CDR2 YFSETQ, per germline. The CDR3 region is CASSFRQGARTGELFF. For the CDR3, the DNA is TGCGCCAGCAGCTTCAGACAGGGGGCGCGCACCGGGGAGCTGTTTTTT.

The V gene is TRBV7-2, the J gene TRBJ1-5; 9 nucleotides match TRBD1. V lost 5 bases, J lost 0 bases, and 8 bases stayed unmatched. The CDR3 covers 17 residues. Germline lookup yields CDR1 SGHTA and CDR2 FQGNSA. The CDR3 DNA reads TGTGCCAGCAGCCTTGCACCGGGACAGGGTAGCAATCAGCCCCAGCATTTT. It is translated as CASSLAPGQGSNQPQHF.

J is TRBJ2-5 and V is TRBV27; D might be TRBD1 (6 bases). The length of the CDR3 is 15 residues. Germline-derived CDR1 and CDR2 are MNHEY and SMNVEV (reference sequence). The germline V and J ends were trimmed by 0 bases and 1 base, with 9 bases remaining between them. In nucleotides, the CDR3 is TGTGCCAGCAGTTTATCGGGGACAATCCAAGAGACCCAGTACTTC. The encoded protein is CASSLSGTIQETQYF.

The V gene is TRBV2, the J gene TRBJ1-1; TRBD1 is a possible D gene (5 bases). The CDR3 length is 14 residues. Germline CDR1 and CDR2: SNHLY and FYNNEI. Trimming left V 5 bases short and J 8 bases short, with 18 bases between. CDR3 DNA: TGTGCCAGCAGTCCTCAGGGTTTGTATCAAGAAGCTTTCTTT. Its translation is CASSPQGLYQEAFF.

This clone was recorded once. This chain links TRBV6-6 with TRBJ2-2, with 9 bases fitting TRBD1. CDR1 is MNHNY and CDR2 is SVGAGI in the germline V gene (reference sequence). V was clipped by 6 bases and J by 6 bases; unmatched bases: 8. CDR3 length: 15 amino acids. The CDR3 here is CASSSWDRVAGELFF. CDR3 in DNA: TGTGCCAGCAGCTCCTGGGACAGGGTAGCCGGGGAGCTGTTTTTT.

This chain links TRBV5-1 with TRBJ1-6; no reliable D call. V was clipped by 0 bases and J by 7 bases, with 11 bases between them. Germline V gene lookup returns CDR1 SGHRS and CDR2 YFSETQ. The CDR3 loop spans 15 amino acids. The CDR3 here is CASSLESGWNSPLHF. The CDR3 coding sequence is TGCGCCAGCAGCTTGGAATCCGGTTGGAATTCACCCCTCCACTTT.

This clone has only a few counts. This chain joins TRBV7-9 and TRBJ2-6; D is possibly TRBD1 (5 bases). V was clipped by 4 bases and J by 0 bases, with 19 bases between them. CDR1 and CDR2 (germline): SEHNR, FQNEAQ (reference sequence). CDR3 length: 19 amino acids. The chain's CDR3 is CASSSIIQGASSGANVLTF. The DNA of the CDR3 is TGTGCCAGCAGCTCTATAATCCAGGGCGCGAGCTCTGGGGCCAACGTCCTGACTTTC. The variable domain in full, completed from reference TRBV7-9 and TRBJ2-6, reads DTGVSQNPRHKITKRGQNVTFRCDPISEHNRLYWYRQTLGQGPEFLTYFQNEAQLEKSRLLSDRFSAERPKGSFSTLEIQRTEQGDSAMYLCASSSIIQGASSGANVLTFGAGSRLTVL.

This rearrangement joins TRBV7-8 to TRBJ1-3, with D unresolved. Trimming shortened V by 1 base and J by 0 bases, and 7 bases separated the two germline ends. Germline V gives CDR1 SGHVS, CDR2 FQNEAQ. The CDR3 loop spans 15 amino acids. The CDR3 DNA sequence: TGTGCCAGCAGCTTAGGTTCGGTCTCTGGAAACACCATATATTTT. It specifies CASSLGSVSGNTIYF.

Only one count was recorded for this clone. The chain couples TRBV11-3 to TRBJ2-5, with a tentative D call TRBD2 (6 bases). The CDR3 is made up of 16 amino acids. The V end lost 5 bases, the J end lost 2 bases, and 18 bases lay between the germline ends. The germline V gene encodes CDR1 SGHNT and CDR2 YENEEA. This chain's CDR3 is CASSPDRSGRQETQYF. The CDR3 DNA sequence: TGTGCCAGCAGCCCAGACCGTAGCGGTAGACAAGAGACCCAGTACTTC.

The gene calls are TRBV11-3 and TRBJ2-5; TRBD2 agrees at 8 bases. The length of the CDR3 is 14 residues. Germline V gene sequence: CDR1 SGHNT, CDR2 YENEEA. J lost 4 bases, V lost 6 bases, and 7 bases had no gene match. The CDR3 region is CASRTSAPGETQYF. Here the CDR3 DNA reads TGTGCCAGCAGGACTAGCGCCCCCGGAGAGACCCAGTACTTC. The full variable domain, with the rest looked up from reference TRBV11-3 and TRBJ2-5, is EAGVVQSPRYKIIEKKQPVAFWCNPISGHNTLYWYLQNLGQGPELLIRYENEEAVDDSQLPKDRFSAERLKGVDSTLKIQPAELGDSAVYLCASRTSAPGETQYFGPGTRLLVL.

The chain has TRBV7-9 and TRBJ1-1, with D maybe TRBD1 (6 bases). Germline V CDR1 and CDR2: SEHNR, FQNEAQ (reference sequence). The CDR3 sequence is 14 residues long. V was clipped by 1 base and J by 8 bases, with 14 bases between them. CDR3 loop: CASSLVRAQGEAFF. As DNA, the CDR3 is TGTGCCAGCAGCTTAGTGAGGGCCCAGGGGGAAGCTTTCTTT.

The rearrangement uses TRBV5-6 and TRBJ2-1; the match to TRBD2 covers 13 bases. V lost 0 bases to trimming and J lost 2 bases; unmatched junction nucleotides: 5. Germline lookup yields CDR1 SGHDT and CDR2 YYEEEE. This CDR3 has 18 residues. CDR3 residues: CASSLGLAGGRTYNEQFF. CDR3 coding DNA: TGTGCCAGCAGCTTGGGACTAGCGGGAGGTAGGACCTACAATGAGCAGTTCTTC. Full variable domain (missing parts from reference TRBV5-6 and TRBJ2-1): DAGVTQSPTHLIKTRGQQVTLRCSPKSGHDTVSWYQQALGQGPQFIFQYYEEEERQRGNFPDRFSGHQFPNYSSELNVNALLLGDSALYLCASSLGLAGGRTYNEQFFGPGTRLTVL.

The chain is built from TRBV6-5 and TRBJ1-1; 11 nucleotides align to TRBD1. Trimming removed 2 bases from V and 4 bases from J; junction bases left unmatched: 3. From germline, CDR1 is MNHEY and CDR2 SVGAGI. The CDR3 consists of 15 residues. This CDR3 reads CASSYGTGGFTEAFF. The DNA for the CDR3 is TGTGCCAGCAGTTACGGGACAGGGGGTTTCACTGAAGCTTTCTTT.

This clone is medium-sized by share. This sequence joins TRBV7-9 and TRBJ2-3; D is possibly TRBD2 (5 bases). Germline loops: CDR1 SEHNR, CDR2 FQNEAQ (reference sequence). There are 16 residues in the CDR3. V was cut by 5 bases and J by 2 bases, with 17 bases left in between. The CDR3 bases are TGTGCCAGCAGCCCACCGCCGGGATTACTCACAGATACGCAGTATTTT. Translation: CASSPPPGLLTDTQYF.